Included here is one T cell receptor beta chain sequence, with context. The sample belongs to a study of blood T cell repertoires in COVID-19. The data were produced by immunoSEQ multiplex PCR, yet TCRdb's version contains in-frame clones alone and is incomplete. The table shows about 250,000 clones, with roughly 90% occurring only once. In germline, CDR1 is SGHNT, CDR2 YYREEE (reference sequence). This CDR3 contains 15 residues. V shed 0 bases and J 8 bases; nucleotides not matched to a gene: 6. The age range of participants was about 18 to 89 years, with residence in about 25 US areas. Sequencing was carried out using PBMCs or T cells enriched from blood (not recorded which). The origin of this receptor is a woman aged 30 to 39 with acute COVID-19. The chain links TRBV5-4 to TRBJ2-2; 8 bases map to TRBD1. The CDR3 DNA reads TGTGCCAGCAGCTTGGACAGGGGGTTGTCTGGGGAGCTGTTTTTT. Translated: CASSLDRGLSGELFF. The variable domain in full, with the rest retrieved from reference TRBV5-4 and TRBJ2-2, is ETGVTQSPTHLIKTRGQQVTLRCSSQSGHNTVSWYQQALGQGPQFIFQYYREEENGRGNFPPRFSGLQFPNYSSELNVNALELDDSALYLCASSLDRGLSGELFFGEGSRLTVL.